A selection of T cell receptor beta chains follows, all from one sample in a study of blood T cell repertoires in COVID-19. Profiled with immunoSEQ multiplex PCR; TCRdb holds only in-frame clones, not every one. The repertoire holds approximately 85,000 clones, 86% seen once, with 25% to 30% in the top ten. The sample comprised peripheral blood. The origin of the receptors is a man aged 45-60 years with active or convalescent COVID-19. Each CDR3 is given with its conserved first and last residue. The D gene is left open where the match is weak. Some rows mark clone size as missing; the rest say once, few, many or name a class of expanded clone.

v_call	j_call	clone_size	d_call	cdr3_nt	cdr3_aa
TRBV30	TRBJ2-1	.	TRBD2	TGTGGGTCTAGCGGGAGAAACAATGAGCAGTTCTTC	CGSSGRNNEQFF
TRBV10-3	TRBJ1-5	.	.	TGTGCCATCAGTGAGCCAACAGGGAACGGCAATCAGCCCCAGCATTTT	CAISEPTGNGNQPQHF
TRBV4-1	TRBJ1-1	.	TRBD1	TGCGCCAGCAGCCAAGGACAGGGGGGCGAAAACACTGAAGCTTTCTTT	CASSQGQGGENTEAFF
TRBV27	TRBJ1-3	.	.	TGTGCCAGCAGGTCGGGGTCTGGAAACACCATATATTTT	CASRSGSGNTIYF
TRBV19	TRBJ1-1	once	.	TGTGCCAGTACCTCCAGGGAGGGGTTGGCTTTCTTT	CASTSREGLAFF
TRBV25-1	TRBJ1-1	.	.	TGTGCCAGCAGTGATCTCACAGTTCCGATGGTCACTGAAGCTTTCTTT	CASSDLTVPMVTEAFF
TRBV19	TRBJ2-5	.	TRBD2	TGTGCCAGTAGTACCTTAAGCGGGAGGGCCGGAGAGACCCAGTACTTC	CASSTLSGRAGETQYF
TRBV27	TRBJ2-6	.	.	.	CASSLSWGPGANVLTF
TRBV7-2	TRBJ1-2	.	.	TGTGCCAGCAGCTCAACAGGCTTTTTCTATGGCTACACCTTC	CASSSTGFFYGYTF
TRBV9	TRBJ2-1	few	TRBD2	TGTGCCAGCAGCGTAGCGGGGGGAGTCAATGAGCAGTTCTTC	CASSVAGGVNEQFF
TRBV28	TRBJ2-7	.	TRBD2	TGTGCCAGCATCGCGGGGGGGTATGCCGAGCAGTACTTC	CASIAGGYAEQYF
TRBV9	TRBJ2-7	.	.	TGTGCCAGCAGCGTAGCAGACGGGTCGGCTTACGAGCAGTACTTC	CASSVADGSAYEQYF
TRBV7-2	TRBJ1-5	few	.	TGTGCCAGCAGCTTAATGCAGGGCAATCAGCCCCAGCATTTT	CASSLMQGNQPQHF
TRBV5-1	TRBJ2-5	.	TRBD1	TGCGCCAGCCGCCGGGACAGGGGAGAGACCCAGTACTTC	CASRRDRGETQYF
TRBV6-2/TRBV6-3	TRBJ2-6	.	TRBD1	TGTGCCAGCAGTTACTCGGGGACAGTCTCTGGGGCCAACGTCCTGACTTTC	CASSYSGTVSGANVLTF
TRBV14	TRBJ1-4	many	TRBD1	TGTGCCAGCAGCCAAGCCGGGACAGAACTGTTTTTT	CASSQAGTELFF
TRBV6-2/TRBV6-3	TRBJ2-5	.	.	TGTGCCAGCAGTTACGCCGCCACCGGGACTGGAATCGGGACCCAGTACTTC	CASSYAATGTGIGTQYF
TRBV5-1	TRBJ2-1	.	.	TGCGCCAGCAGCTTGTCCCTCGGTCGGTACAATGAGCAGTTCTTC	CASSLSLGRYNEQFF
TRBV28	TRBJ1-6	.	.	TGTGCCAGCAGACGATCACAAAATTCACCCCTCCACTTT	CASRRSQNSPLHF
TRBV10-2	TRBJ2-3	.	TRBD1	TGCGCCAGCAGCGGTTTGGGACAGGGTTCGGGGTACACAGATACGCAGTATTTT	CASSGLGQGSGYTDTQYF
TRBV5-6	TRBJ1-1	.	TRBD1	TGTGCCAGCAGCTTGTTGGGACAGCGTGAAGCTTTCTTT	CASSLLGQREAFF
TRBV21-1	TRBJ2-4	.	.	TGTGCCAGACGCCTGGGCAGGCAAAACATTCAGTACTTC	CARRLGRQNIQYF
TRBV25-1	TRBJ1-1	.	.	TGTGCCAGCAGTGAATACAGGGACACTGAAGCTTTCTTT	CASSEYRDTEAFF
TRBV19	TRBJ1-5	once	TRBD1	TGTGCCAGTACTACGGGACAGGGTGTGAATTTT	CASTTGQGVNF
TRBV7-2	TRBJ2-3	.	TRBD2	TGTGCCAGCAGCTTAGTGCCGCTAGCGGGGGGGGATACGCAGTATTTT	CASSLVPLAGGDTQYF
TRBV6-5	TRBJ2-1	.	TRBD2	TGTGCCAGCAGTTCCAGATCACGGGGGGGTAACAATGAGCAGTTCTTC	CASSSRSRGGNNEQFF
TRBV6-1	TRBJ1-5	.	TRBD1	TGTGCCAGCAGTGAGATAGGGACAGGGGACAATCAGCCCCAGCATTTT	CASSEIGTGDNQPQHF
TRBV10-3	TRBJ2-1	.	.	TGTGCCATCACCTCGGGGTCTCCCTACAATGAGCAGTTCTTC	CAITSGSPYNEQFF
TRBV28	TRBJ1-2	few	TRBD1	TGTGCCAGCAGTTCATATCGATTTCAGGGGGCGCAAGGCTACACCTTC	CASSSYRFQGAQGYTF
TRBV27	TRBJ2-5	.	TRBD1	TGTGCCAGCAGTCCGGACAGGGCAGAGACCCAGTACTTC	CASSPDRAETQYF
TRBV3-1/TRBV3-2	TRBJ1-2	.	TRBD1	TGTGCCAGCAGGGGGACAGCAGCTAACTATGGCTACACCTTC	CASRGTAANYGYTF
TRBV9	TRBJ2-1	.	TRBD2	TGTGCCAGCAGCGTGGGGCGGGAGATCTACAATGAGCAGTTCTTC	CASSVGREIYNEQFF
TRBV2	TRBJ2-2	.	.	TGTGCCAGCAGTGCATTGAACACCGGGGAGCTGTTTTTT	CASSALNTGELFF
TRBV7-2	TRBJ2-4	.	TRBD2	TGTGCCAGCAGCCCCCTCCTAGCGGGGGGGCCCCCGGCCAAAAACATTCAGTACTTC	CASSPLLAGGPPAKNIQYF
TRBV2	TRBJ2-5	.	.	TGTGCCAGCAGACTAGCAGAAGAGACCCAGTACTTC	CASRLAEETQYF
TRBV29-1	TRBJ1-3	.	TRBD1	TGCAGCGTTGAAGAGGACAGGGCTGGAAACACCATATATTTT	CSVEEDRAGNTIYF
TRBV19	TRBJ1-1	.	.	TGTGCCAGTAGTACGGGAGGTCTGAACACTGAAGCTTTCTTT	CASSTGGLNTEAFF
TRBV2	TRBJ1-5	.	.	TGTGCCAGCAGCGTCACCCCCCTAAGCAATCAGCCCCAGCATTTT	CASSVTPLSNQPQHF
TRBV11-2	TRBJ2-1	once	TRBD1	TGTGCCAGCAGCTTAGGGCAGGGGGCAAGGGAGCAGTTCTTC	CASSLGQGAREQFF
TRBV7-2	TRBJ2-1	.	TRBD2	TGTGCCAGCAGCTTCTTAGCGGGAGGGCTTAATGAGCAGTTCTTC	CASSFLAGGLNEQFF